These T cell receptor beta chains were read from a single sample in a study of T cell responses to AZD1222 COVID-19 vaccine. TCRdb's table, derived via immunoSEQ multiplex PCR, lists solely in-frame clones and lacks some. Of under 200,000 clones in the sample, around 88% were seen once. The specimen comprised peripheral blood, sampled 28 days after the second AZD1222 dose. The receptors shown here come from an adult who received the AZD1222 COVID-19 vaccine. CDR3s include the opening cysteine and the closing phenylalanine or tryptophan. Each record gives: D gene, V gene, clone size, J gene, CDR3 protein, CDR3 DNA. A D gene is named only where the DNA matches it firmly. Where a row states a size, it is once, few, many or the class of an expanded clone; other rows omit it.

>.|TRBV5-5|.|TRBJ1-2
CASSLGAGRFNGYTF
TGTGCCAGCAGCTTAGGGGCAGGGCGGTTTAATGGCTACACCTTC
>.|TRBV10-1|few|TRBJ2-2
CASSESEGNTGELFF
TGCGCCAGCAGTGAGTCTGAGGGGAACACCGGGGAGCTGTTTTTT
>.|TRBV3-1/TRBV3-2|.|TRBJ1-5
CASSQPGESNQPQHF
TGTGCCAGCAGCCAACCGGGGGAGAGCAATCAGCCCCAGCATTTT
>.|TRBV4-2|.|TRBJ2-3
CASSQESTDTQYF
TGTGCCAGCAGCCAAGAGAGCACAGATACGCAGTATTTT
>.|TRBV3-1/TRBV3-2|.|TRBJ2-3
CASSQVIGRNLLGPDTQYF
TGTGCCAGCAGCCAAGTAATTGGGCGGAATCTTCTTGGACCAGATACGCAGTATTTT
>.|TRBV4-1|.|TRBJ1-2
CASSQDLGDTISRGYTF
TGCGCCAGCAGCCAAGACTTGGGGGACACAATAAGTCGGGGCTACACCTTC
>.|TRBV3-1/TRBV3-2|.|TRBJ1-2
CASSQEGRQGYGYTF
TGTGCCAGCAGCCAAGAAGGGCGGCAGGGTTATGGCTACACCTTC
>TRBD1|TRBV18|.|TRBJ1-5
CASSFQGGGQPQHF
TGTGCCAGCTCATTTCAGGGGGGAGGCCAGCCCCAGCATTTT
>.|TRBV11-2|.|TRBJ2-3
CASSSERGLTQYF
TGTGCCAGCAGCTCCGAACGCGGTCTGACGCAGTATTTT
>.|TRBV5-1|.|TRBJ2-7
CASSLGAASYEQYF
TGCGCCAGCAGCTTGGGGGCAGCTTCCTACGAGCAGTACTTC
>.|TRBV28|few|TRBJ1-1
CASSLIRDDPEAFF
TGTGCCAGCAGTTTGATAAGGGACGACCCGGAAGCTTTCTTT
>.|TRBV3-1/TRBV3-2|.|TRBJ1-5
CASSQRFDQPQHF
TGTGCCAGCAGCCAGAGATTTGATCAGCCCCAGCATTTT
>TRBD2|TRBV3-1/TRBV3-2|.|TRBJ2-7
CASSPDLTSGVAYF
TGTGCCAGCAGCCCGGACCTTACTAGCGGGGTGGCCTACTTC
>TRBD1|TRBV7-2|.|TRBJ2-7
CASRYSGTGGYEQYF
TGTGCCAGCAGGTATTCCGGGACAGGGGGCTACGAGCAGTACTTC
>.|TRBV11-1|.|TRBJ2-7
CASSSTPRHASYEQYF
TGTGCCAGCAGCTCCACTCCCCGCCACGCCTCCTACGAGCAGTACTTC
>TRBD1|TRBV10-2|.|TRBJ1-1
CAVRQGLNTEAFF
TGCGCCGTACGACAGGGTCTGAACACTGAAGCTTTCTTT
>.|TRBV3-1/TRBV3-2|.|TRBJ1-3
CASSQDGTVAGNTIYF
TGTGCCAGCAGCCAAGATGGGACGGTAGCTGGAAACACCATATATTTT
>.|TRBV7-8|.|TRBJ2-2
CASSSGANTGELFF
TGTGCCAGCAGCTCAGGGGCGAACACCGGGGAGCTGTTTTTT
>.|TRBV14|.|TRBJ2-3
CASSQWNTQYF
TGTGCCAGCAGCCAATGGAATACGCAGTATTTT
>.|TRBV2|.|TRBJ2-7
CASREAGFDAYEQYF
TGTGCCAGCAGGGAAGCAGGGTTTGATGCCTACGAGCAGTACTTC
>.|TRBV2|.|TRBJ1-6
CASRPGNSPLHF
TGTGCCAGCAGGCCTGGAAATTCACCCCTCCACTTT
>.|TRBV6-5|once|TRBJ1-3
CASTESSGNTIYF
TGTGCCAGCACGGAGAGCTCTGGAAACACCATATATTTT
>.|TRBV7-2|.|TRBJ2-3
CASSSIGGRTDTQYF
TGTGCCAGCAGCTCCATCGGGGGACGCACAGATACGCAGTATTTT
>.|TRBV5-6|.|TRBJ1-2
CASSSPAGNYGYTF
TGTGCCAGCAGCTCCCCTGCCGGGAACTATGGCTACACCTTC
>.|TRBV13|.|TRBJ1-1
CASSVGGMNTEAFF
TGTGCCAGCAGCGTGGGGGGCATGAACACTGAAGCTTTCTTT
>.|TRBV27|.|TRBJ2-7
CASSRGQIPYEQYF
TGTGCCAGCAGCCGCGGACAGATTCCCTACGAGCAGTACTTC
>.|TRBV6-2/TRBV6-3|.|TRBJ2-7
CASSYGQSGDPYEQYF
TGTGCCAGCAGTTACGGTCAGTCAGGAGATCCCTACGAGCAGTACTTC
>TRBD2|TRBV7-2|.|TRBJ2-5
CASSLEAGVETQYF
TGTGCCAGCAGCTTAGAAGCGGGGGTGGAGACCCAGTACTTC
>.|TRBV5-1|.|TRBJ1-1
CASLPGDRNTEAFF
TGCGCCAGCCTCCCTGGGGACCGGAACACTGAAGCTTTCTTT
>.|TRBV4-1|.|TRBJ2-7
CASSQEGRQLYEQYF
TGCGCCAGCAGCCAAGAAGGCCGACAGCTCTACGAGCAGTACTTC
>.|TRBV7-2|.|TRBJ2-7
CASSPWDISSYEQYF
TGTGCCAGCAGCCCATGGGACATTTCCTCCTACGAGCAGTACTTC